The 22 T cell receptor beta chains below were found in one sample sequenced in a study of CD8 T cells in ankylosing spondylitis. TCRdb used MiXCR to reprocess the 5' RACE reads, holding one entry per CDR3 protein. Of about 120,000 distinct CDR3 sequences listed, roughly 15% are singletons. The sample taken for sequencing was blood, either unsorted or a sorted T cell fraction (not recorded which). These TCRs come from a female donor with ankylosing spondylitis or in good health (not recorded which).

To note about this clonotype: Being one base from a much bigger clone, this may be a read error. The chain links TRBV10-2 to TRBJ1-5, with D maybe TRBD1 (5 bases). V was clipped by 4 bases and J by 7 bases, with 11 bases between them. CDR1 and CDR2 from the germline V gene are WSHSY and SAAADI. The CDR3 consists of 13 residues. The CDR3 region is CASSVRVNQPQHF. Written as DNA, the CDR3 is TGCGCCAGCAGTGTCAGGGTCAACCAGCCCCAGCATTTT.

A remark on this clonotype: This clone may be a read error of a much larger clone one base away. The CDR3 reads CASSPGSQGSDAQYF. The DNA for the CDR3 is TGTGCCAGCAGCCCGGGATCACAGGGATCAGATGCGCAGTATTTT. The rearrangement joins TRBV9 to TRBJ2-3, with TRBD1 as a possible D gene (6 bases). The V gene's germline CDR1 is SGDLS and CDR2 YYNGEE. This CDR3 contains 15 residues.

The table lists this clonotype with a few counts. The chain uses TRBV3-1 and TRBJ2-1, with D tentatively TRBD1 (5 bases). The CDR3 is 13 amino acids. Trimming took 5 bases from V and 8 from J, leaving 13 bases between them. The germline V gene encodes CDR1 LGHDT and CDR2 YNNKEL (reference sequence). CDR3 sequence reads: CASSEHQGYEQFF. The CDR3 nucleotides read TGTGCCAGCAGCGAGCATCAGGGTTATGAGCAGTTCTTC.

This clonotype was seen more than once but under ten times. The chain combines TRBV18 with TRBJ2-5; the D is unclear. V lost 2 bases, J lost 4 bases, and 8 bases lay in between. The CDR3 is 13 residues long. Germline assignment: CDR1 KGHSH and CDR2 LQKENI. The CDR3 DNA sequence: TGTGCCAGCTCACCAGGAGAACTAGAGACCCAGTACTTC. It is translated as CASSPGELETQYF.

This clonotype was recorded at least ten times. V gene TRBV12-3 or TRBV12-4 combines with J gene TRBJ2-7, with 11 bases matching TRBD2. The CDR3 totals 14 residues. Germline trimming cut 3 bases from V and 5 bases from J; bases unmatched to any gene: 3. The CDR3 region has the DNA TGTGCCAGCAGTTTCACTAGCGGGAGCCACGAGCAGTACTTC. Translated: CASSFTSGSHEQYF.

There are many counts of this clonotype. The chain recombines TRBV12-3 or TRBV12-4 with TRBJ2-5; D is undetermined. V was cut by 6 bases and J by 3 bases, with 11 bases left in between. This CDR3 is 13 amino acids long. The CDR3 DNA reads as TGTGCCAGCAGCCCGACTGAGAAAGAGACCCAGTACTTC. Amino acid sequence: CASSPTEKETQYF.

This clonotype appeared many times. This chain links TRBV6-7 with TRBJ2-2; 10 bases map to TRBD2. TRBV6-7 is an open reading frame, and its role is uncertain. The junction had 5 bases not matched to a gene; V was cut back by 0 bases and J by 4 bases. The CDR3 contains 17 residues. CDR3 amino acids: CASSYSIRTSGTGELFF. CDR3 in DNA: TGTGCCAGCAGTTACTCTATAAGGACTAGCGGCACCGGGGAGCTGTTTTTT.

This clonotype was detected many times. The chain has TRBV10-3 and TRBJ2-1; 8 bases line up with TRBD2. The CDR3 runs to 13 residues. In germline, CDR1 is ENHRY, CDR2 SYGVKD. With 0 bases clipped from V and 10 bases from J, the junction kept 2 bases outside the gene matches. CDR3 sequence reads: CAISESGGGEQFF. Here the CDR3 DNA reads TGTGCCATCAGTGAGTCCGGGGGGGGAGAGCAGTTCTTC.

This clonotype turned up a few times. J is TRBJ2-3 and V is TRBV29-1; 10 bases align to TRBD1. Germline V gene data show CDR1 as SQVTM and CDR2 as ANQGSEA. The CDR3 contains 15 residues. Trimming took 2 bases from V and 1 from J; bases not matched to a gene: 3. DNA for the CDR3: TGCAGCGTTGAATCCGGGACAGGGGGCACAGATACGCAGTATTTT. Protein: CSVESGTGGTDTQYF.

The chain has TRBV7-2 and TRBJ2-7; 13 bases are shared with TRBD2. V gave up 5 bases and J gave up 5 bases; unmatched junction bases: 3. The germline gives CDR1 SGHTA, CDR2 FQGNSA. The CDR3 consists of 14 residues. The CDR3 nucleotides are TGTGCCAGCAGCGGGACTAGCGGGACCCACGAGCAGTACTTC. It is translated as CASSGTSGTHEQYF.

The CDR3 spells CASSLGREGDTQYF. The CDR3 coding sequence is TGTGCCAGCAGCTTAGGGCGGGAGGGAGATACGCAGTATTTT. This chain uses TRBV7-2 with TRBJ2-3, with 9 bases fitting TRBD2. V lost 1 base, J lost 5 bases, and 1 base stayed unmatched. The CDR3 runs to 14 residues. Looked up from germline, CDR1 is SGHTA and CDR2 is FQGNSA.

The table lists this clonotype with many counts. This rearrangement joins TRBV7-2 to TRBJ1-2; D may be TRBD1 (5 bases). The germline V gene encodes CDR1 SGHTA and CDR2 FQGNSA. The CDR3 has 12 amino acids. With 5 bases removed from V and 6 bases from J, the gap between germline ends came to 10 bases. The CDR3 is CASSLFRDGYTF. Written as DNA, the CDR3 is TGTGCCAGCAGCCTTTTCAGGGATGGCTACACCTTC.

The sample holds many counts of this clonotype. V usage is TRBV6-1 and J usage is TRBJ1-1; 7 nucleotides align to TRBD1. Looked up from germline, CDR1 is MNHNS and CDR2 is SASEGT. V trimming: 4 bases; J trimming: 1 base; junction bases outside the gene matches: 9. The CDR3 is 16 amino acids. Here the CDR3 DNA reads TGTGCCAGCAGTGCACAACAGGGGACCCGGAACACTGAAGCTTTCTTT. Protein: CASSAQQGTRNTEAFF.

This clonotype was detected ten times or more. Here the CDR3 reads CASRFEGELFF. The CDR3 DNA reads TGTGCCAGCAGGTTTGAGGGGGAGCTGTTTTTT. V is TRBV12-3 or TRBV12-4 and J is TRBJ2-2; no reliable D call. V lost 6 bases and J lost 8, with 7 bases in between. The CDR3 is 11 residues long.

This chain links TRBV29-1 with TRBJ2-3; TRBD1 or TRBD2 may be the D gene (5 bases each). The CDR3 totals 13 residues. Germline CDR1 is SQVTM and CDR2 is ANQGSEA. Trimming pared 6 bases from V and 0 bases from J, leaving 10 bases between. This CDR3 is CSVARDSTDTQYF. CDR3 sequence (DNA): TGCAGCGTCGCTAGGGACAGCACAGATACGCAGTATTTT.

This clonotype appeared many times. The rearrangement uses TRBV20-1 and TRBJ2-1; 9 bases map to TRBD2. Germline CDR1 reads DFQATT; CDR2 reads SNEGSKA (reference sequence). V shed 3 bases, J shed 5 bases, and the junction held 11 bases outside the gene matches. The CDR3 covers 16 residues. In DNA, the CDR3 is TGCAGTGCTAGGGGGATGAGCGGGGGGACCAACAATGAGCAGTTCTTC. This codes for CSARGMSGGTNNEQFF.

This clonotype was recorded many times. This chain joins TRBV10-3 and TRBJ1-1, with 8 nucleotides matching TRBD1. Germline trimming cut 3 bases from V and 3 bases from J; bases unmatched to any gene: 6. CDR3 length: 15 residues. Per germline, CDR1 ENHRY and CDR2 SYGVKD. CDR3 nucleotide sequence: TGTGCCATCAGTGAATCAGGGGGCTTGGACACTGAAGCTTTCTTT. Translated, it gives CAISESGGLDTEAFF.

The J gene is TRBJ1-1, the V gene TRBV18; possible D gene TRBD1, 5 bases. The CDR3 has 12 amino acids. Germline loops: CDR1 KGHSH, CDR2 LQKENI. Trimming stripped 4 bases from V and 4 bases from J, with 7 bases between. CDR3 residues: CASSQGSTEAFF. CDR3 in DNA: TGTGCCAGCTCACAGGGGTCCACTGAAGCTTTCTTT.

The J gene is TRBJ1-1, the V gene TRBV5-1; D not certain. Per germline, CDR1 SGHRS and CDR2 YFSETQ. Deletions cut 0 bases from V and 0 bases from J, with 9 bases between. The CDR3 runs 15 residues. This chain's CDR3 is CASSLGGILNTEAFF. Written as DNA, the CDR3 is TGCGCCAGCAGCTTGGGAGGGATCTTGAACACTGAAGCTTTCTTT.

This clonotype was recorded many times. The rearrangement uses TRBV12-3 or TRBV12-4 and TRBJ2-2; the match to TRBD2 covers 7 bases. The CDR3 extends over 16 amino acids. Germline trimming cut 3 bases from V and 4 bases from J; bases unmatched to any gene: 8. The CDR3 DNA is TGTGCCAGCAGTTTGAAATGGGGGGGTGGCACCGGGGAGCTGTTTTTT. Protein: CASSLKWGGGTGELFF.

The sample holds a few counts of this clonotype. The chain recombines TRBV7-2 with TRBJ2-7; 7 nucleotides line up with TRBD2. Trimming at V came to 1 base and at J to 2 bases, leaving 5 bases not matched to a gene. The CDR3 loop spans 15 amino acids. CDR1 is SGHTA, CDR2 FQGNSA, per germline. CDR3 sequence (DNA): TGTGCCAGCAGCTTAGTCCCTAGCGGAACCTACGAGCAGTACTTC. Its protein product is CASSLVPSGTYEQYF.

The sample holds a few counts of this clonotype. V and J are TRBV24-1 and TRBJ2-7; D unresolved. V was clipped by 3 bases and J by 6 bases, with 8 bases between them. Germline CDR1 and CDR2: KGHDR and SFDVKD. The CDR3 runs to 12 residues. The CDR3 DNA reads as TGTGCCACCAGTGATGACGGGCTCGAGCAGTACTTC. It is translated as CATSDDGLEQYF.